This is a list of T cell receptor beta chains from one sample in a study of T cells in Graves' hyperthyroidism and ophthalmopathy. MiXCR was run by TCRdb on the multiplex PCR reads, yielding one entry per CDR3 protein. The table lists over 300,000 distinct CDR3 sequences, around 14% of them singletons. The sample comprised blood. Receptors originate from a woman aged 60 to 75 with Graves' hyperthyroidism. Each CDR3 is given with its conserved first and last residue. The D gene is left open where the match is weak. Expanded clones are given a class, and other clones once, few, many or no size at all.

V gene	J gene	D gene	CDR3 length	clone size	CDR3 DNA	CDR3 protein
TRBV5-1	TRBJ2-1	TRBD2	15	few	TGCGCCAGCAGCCCCGGGGATAGCGGGAGGGAAGAGCAGTTCTTC	CASSPGDSGREEQFF
TRBV19	TRBJ2-7	TRBD2	15	many	TGTGCCAGTAGGGAATCCGGGACTAGCGTCTACGAGCAGTACTTC	CASRESGTSVYEQYF
TRBV7-9	TRBJ1-2	TRBD1	13	many	TGTGCCAGCAGTGCCGGGACAGACTATGGCTACACCTTC	CASSAGTDYGYTF
TRBV18	TRBJ2-2	TRBD1	15	.	TGTGCCAGCTCGCCTGGGACAGGGAGCACCGGGGAGCTGTTTTTT	CASSPGTGSTGELFF
TRBV5-1	TRBJ2-1	TRBD2	15	many	TGCGCCAGCAGGCGGGGGGGACATGATCTCGATGAGCAGTTCTTC	CASRRGGHDLDEQFF
TRBV7-9	TRBJ1-1	TRBD1	13	many	TGTGCCAGCAGCTTCTGGGACAGGCCAAAAGCTTTCTTT	CASSFWDRPKAFF
TRBV28	TRBJ2-7	.	14	.	TGTGCCAGCAGCCCCCCGAGGGGATTCTACGAGCAGTACTTC	CASSPPRGFYEQYF
TRBV7-9	TRBJ2-7	TRBD2	14	.	TGTGCCAGCAGCTCCGGCGGGGGGGGGGACGAGCAGTACTTC	CASSSGGGGDEQYF
TRBV28	TRBJ2-7	TRBD2	18	.	TGTGCCAGCAGTTTAACTAGCGGGAGCGGGGGTGGGGCCTACGAGCAGTACTTC	CASSLTSGSGGGAYEQYF
TRBV3-1	TRBJ1-1	.	16	.	TGTGCCGGCAGCCAAGATTTGGACACGGGTAGAACTGAAGCTTTCTTT	CAGSQDLDTGRTEAFF
TRBV4-1	TRBJ2-1	TRBD2	17	few	TGCGCCAGCAGCCAAGGTCGGGCGGGAGGCCTCTCGAATGAGCAGTTCTTC	CASSQGRAGGLSNEQFF
TRBV12-5	TRBJ2-3	TRBD2	16	many	TGTGCTAGTGGCCACGGACTAGCGGGAAGCACAGATACGCAGTATTTT	CASGHGLAGSTDTQYF
TRBV2	TRBJ2-7	.	12	many	TGTGCCAGCAGCCTAGAAACCTACGAGCAGTACTTC	CASSLETYEQYF
TRBV6-1	TRBJ2-7	.	15	.	TGTGCCAGCAGTCTTCCAGAGCGGCCAGCCTACGAGCAGTACTTC	CASSLPERPAYEQYF
TRBV11-3	TRBJ2-2	.	15	many	TGTGCCAGCAGCTTAGTGCTTAGCGGAAGGAGGGAGCTGTTTTTT	CASSLVLSGRRELFF
TRBV24-1	TRBJ1-5	TRBD1	15	.	TGTGCCACCAGTGTCGGACAGGGCGGCAATCAGCCCCAGCATTTT	CATSVGQGGNQPQHF
TRBV7-3	TRBJ2-1	.	15	many	TGTGCCAGCAGCGAGGACCACAGCTCCTACAATGAGCAGTTCTTC	CASSEDHSSYNEQFF
TRBV20-1	TRBJ2-5	.	13	many	TGCAGTGCTGCCAACAGGGTCCTGGAGACCCAGTACTTC	CSAANRVLETQYF
TRBV5-1	TRBJ1-1	.	14	many	TGCGCCAGCAGCTTGGACAGGCGAAACACTGAAGCTTTCTTT	CASSLDRRNTEAFF
TRBV11-2	TRBJ1-1	.	16	many	TGTGCCAGCAGCTTAGTAGAGATTTTTGAGGGCACTGAAGCTTTCTTT	CASSLVEIFEGTEAFF
TRBV28	TRBJ2-1	TRBD2	17	many	TGTGCCAGCAGCATAGACCTACTAGCGGGAATGTACAATGAGCAGTTCTTC	CASSIDLLAGMYNEQFF
TRBV7-8	TRBJ1-1	TRBD1	14	many	TGTGCCAGCAGCGGCCGGACAGGGGACACTGAAGCTTTCTTT	CASSGRTGDTEAFF
TRBV19	TRBJ1-3	TRBD1	15	few	TGTGCCAGTAGGGCCAGCGGGACAGCTGGAAACACCATATATTTT	CASRASGTAGNTIYF
TRBV29-1	TRBJ2-5	.	13	few	TGCAGCGCCCGTCGGTCAACCCAAGAGACCCAGTACTTC	CSARRSTQETQYF
TRBV20-1	TRBJ2-1	.	13	many	TGCAGTGCTAGAGATCCCTTGGGGAATGAGCAGTTCTTC	CSARDPLGNEQFF
TRBV27	TRBJ2-7	TRBD2	13	.	TGTGCCAGCCATAGCGGGGGCTCCTACGAGCAGTACTTC	CASHSGGSYEQYF
TRBV11-2	TRBJ2-1	TRBD1	14	many	TGTGCCAGCAGCCGGGACAGGATAGACAATGAGCAGTTCTTC	CASSRDRIDNEQFF
TRBV7-9	TRBJ1-1	TRBD1	16	many	TGTGCCAGCAACCTTTACAGGGGGCCATCGAGCACTGAAGCTTTCTTT	CASNLYRGPSSTEAFF
TRBV7-9	TRBJ2-3	TRBD2	15	many	TGTGCCAGCAGCTTAGGCGGGAGTTTCGCAGATACGCAGTATTTT	CASSLGGSFADTQYF
TRBV3-1	TRBJ2-3	.	15	many	TGTGCCAGCAGCCAAGATATGTTCTCCACAGATACGCAGTATTTT	CASSQDMFSTDTQYF
TRBV5-1	TRBJ2-7	TRBD1	14	many	TGCGCCAGCACTTTGGGGACAGGGACCTACGAGCAGTACTTC	CASTLGTGTYEQYF
TRBV5-4	TRBJ1-4	TRBD1	18	many	TGTGCCAGCAGCCGACGTACGGGACAGGGGACTGGAGGTGAAAAACTGTTTTTT	CASSRRTGQGTGGEKLFF
TRBV11-2	TRBJ2-3	.	14	.	TGTGCCAGCAGTCGCAACCGGGACACAGATACGCAGTATTTT	CASSRNRDTDTQYF
TRBV20-1	TRBJ1-1	.	12	many	TGCAGTGCAGAAGCACCGAACACTGAAGCTTTCTTT	CSAEAPNTEAFF
TRBV7-8	TRBJ2-5	TRBD2	15	many	TGTGCCAGCAACCAGCGGGTAGCGGGAGACGAGACCCAGTACTTC	CASNQRVAGDETQYF
TRBV5-8	TRBJ2-1	TRBD2	16	many	TGTGCCAGCAGCAGGGGGACTAGCGGGATCTACAATGAGCAGTTCTTC	CASSRGTSGIYNEQFF
TRBV4-1	TRBJ2-7	TRBD2	15	.	TGCGCCAGCAGCCAATCTGAGCGGGAGAATTACGAGCAGTACTTC	CASSQSERENYEQYF
TRBV19	TRBJ1-5	.	14	.	TGTGCCAGTAGTATCCCCTTGGGGGATCAGCCCCAGCATTTT	CASSIPLGDQPQHF
TRBV12-3/TRBV12-4	TRBJ1-6	.	16	many	TGTGCCAGCAGTTTAGGGCACCTTGGAGAGGGTTCACCCCTCCACTTT	CASSLGHLGEGSPLHF
TRBV2	TRBJ1-1	.	14	many	TGTGCCAGCAGCGCCCCTGACACGAACACTGAAGCTTTCTTT	CASSAPDTNTEAFF
TRBV11-2	TRBJ1-1	.	15	few	TGTGCCAGCAGCCTATTACAGGGCCGAGTCGGTGAAGCTTTCTTT	CASSLLQGRVGEAFF
TRBV24-1	TRBJ2-1	TRBD2	15	few	TGTGCCACCGCTAGAGCGGGAGGGGGTTACAATGAGCAGTTCTTC	CATARAGGGYNEQFF
TRBV6-1	TRBJ2-7	TRBD1	14	.	TGTGCCAGCGGGCCGTCAGGGGGTCTAGGCGAGCAGTACTTC	CASGPSGGLGEQYF
TRBV5-1	TRBJ1-3	.	15	few	TGCGCCAGCAGCTTGATGGCCAGCTCTGGAAACACCATATATTTT	CASSLMASSGNTIYF
TRBV24-1	TRBJ1-1	.	11	.	TGTGCCACCAGTGATTACCGAGAAGCTTTCTTT	CATSDYREAFF
TRBV29-1	TRBJ2-7	TRBD2	14	many	TGCAGCGTTGGGAGGGGACTAGGTAGCTACGAGCAGTACTTC	CSVGRGLGSYEQYF
TRBV18	TRBJ1-1	.	14	many	TGTGCCAGCTCACCACAAAGTGAGAACACTGAAGCTTTCTTT	CASSPQSENTEAFF
TRBV20-1	TRBJ1-1	.	15	.	TGCAGTGCTAGGCAACTCAGGGGTGTTGGCACTGAAGCTTTCTTT	CSARQLRGVGTEAFF
TRBV2	TRBJ2-3	TRBD1	16	many	TGTGCCAGCAGTTTAACTCGGGACAGGGGAGGAGATACGCAGTATTTT	CASSLTRDRGGDTQYF
TRBV28	TRBJ2-5	.	14	many	TGTGCCAGCAGTTTAGCTGGGTACCAAGAGACCCAGTACTTC	CASSLAGYQETQYF
TRBV9	TRBJ1-1	TRBD1	14	many	TGTGCCAGCAGCGTAGAGGACAGGGACACTGAAGCTTTCTTT	CASSVEDRDTEAFF
TRBV11-2	TRBJ1-1	.	17	many	TGTGCCAGCAGCTTAGATATTGGGTGGGGGGGACAAGCTGAAGCTTTCTTT	CASSLDIGWGGQAEAFF
TRBV19	TRBJ2-1	TRBD2	16	.	TGTGCCAGTAGTGGCCGACTAGCGGTCGGGTACAATGAGCAGTTCTTC	CASSGRLAVGYNEQFF